This T cell receptor (beta chain) was sequenced for a study of cytomegalovirus exposure and HLA in healthy donors. Primers for the PCR totalled 60 Vbeta and 13 Jbeta. Clones were read by immunoSEQ multiplex PCR, and TCRdb kept only the in-frame ones, dropping some. Of approximately 130,000 clones in the sample, around 72% were seen once. This clone was recorded only once. V was shortened by 2 bases and J by 1 base, with 11 bases between the two germline ends. Germline loops: CDR1 SNHLY, CDR2 FYNNEI. CDR3 length equals 15 residues. The chain combines TRBV2 with TRBJ2-5; D not resolved. The sample comprised PBMCs. The clonotype comes from a woman aged 40 to 50 in good health and CMV-seronegative. CDR3 nucleotide sequence: TGTGCCAGCAGTGAATCGGCTGGGCTCCAAGAGACCCAGTACTTC. As protein: CASSESAGLQETQYF.